This entry lists 14 T cell receptor beta chains sequenced from one sample in a study of T cells in Graves' hyperthyroidism and ophthalmopathy. TCR beta CDR3 sequences were amplified from RNA transcripts. The HTBI primer set was used in a first-round RT-PCR of the TCR CDR3. TCRdb ran MiXCR on the multiplex PCR reads and lists one entry per CDR3 protein. The sample lists 390,000 or so distinct CDR3 sequences, about 14% occurring once. Sample: blood. Receptors were obtained from a man younger than 35 with Graves' ophthalmopathy.

At least ten counts were recorded for this clonotype. The chain recombines TRBV2 with TRBJ1-1; a weak D match, TRBD1 (6 bases). Germline V gene data show CDR1 as SNHLY and CDR2 as FYNNEI. Trimming stripped 7 bases from V and 4 bases from J, with 13 bases between. This CDR3 has 13 residues. CDR3 nucleotides: TGTGCCAGCACCTCCAACAGGGCCACTGAAGCTTTCTTT. It is translated as CASTSNRATEAFF.

This clonotype appeared many times. V and J are TRBV6-2 or TRBV6-3 and TRBJ2-7, with D maybe TRBD2 (5 bases). V shed 6 bases and J shed 0 bases, with 15 bases lying between them. This CDR3 is 15 amino acids long. The germline V gene encodes CDR1 MNHEY and CDR2 SVGEGT. DNA for the CDR3: TGTGCCAGCAGACAACCCTGGCGGGCCTCCTACGAGCAGTACTTC. Protein sequence: CASRQPWRASYEQYF.

There are many counts of this clonotype. The chain links TRBV20-1 to TRBJ1-2; the D gene is possibly TRBD1 (5 bases). CDR3 length: 15 amino acids. The germline gives CDR1 DFQATT, CDR2 SNEGSKA (reference sequence). The V end was cut by 3 bases, the J end by 4 bases, with 18 bases between. The CDR3 reads CSARQGRAVGYGYTF. The CDR3 DNA reads TGCAGTGCTAGGCAGGGCAGGGCGGTTGGCTATGGCTACACCTTC.

This clonotype was detected ten times or more. The chain carries TRBV3-1 and TRBJ2-7, with a possible D match to TRBD2 (5 bases). Germline V gene data show CDR1 as LGHDT and CDR2 as YNNKEL (reference sequence). With 2 bases removed from V and 6 bases from J, the gap between germline ends came to 20 bases. This CDR3 spans 16 amino acids. CDR3 nucleotide sequence: TGTGCCAGCAGCCAAAGTCCCCATGGGAGTATCGGCGAGCAGTACTTC. It encodes CASSQSPHGSIGEQYF.

The CDR3 spells CASSSWSGSSSGNTIYF. CDR3 sequence (DNA): TGTGCCAGCAGCAGTTGGAGCGGGTCAAGCTCTGGAAACACCATATATTTT. The chain has TRBV4-2 and TRBJ1-3; no clear D. Germline CDR1 reads LGHNA; CDR2 reads YNFKEQ. Trimming removed 5 bases at V and 0 bases at J, with 17 bases between. The CDR3 is 17 amino acids.

This clonotype was observed at least ten times. The V gene is TRBV7-2, the J gene TRBJ1-2; 8 nucleotides line up with TRBD1. Trimming removed 6 bases from V and 7 bases from J; junction bases left unmatched: 4. The CDR3 covers 12 residues. Germline assignment: CDR1 SGHTA and CDR2 FQGNSA. This CDR3 is CASRLQGVGYTF. DNA of the CDR3: TGTGCCAGCAGGCTACAGGGGGTTGGCTACACCTTC.

Details on this clonotype: A read error may be the cause here, since a much bigger clone is one base away. The V gene is TRBV11-2, the J gene TRBJ2-7; no reliable D call. The tail of the sequence fits TRBJ2-1 better, so the J call may be wrong. CDR1 and CDR2 (germline): SGHAT, FQNNGV. The CDR3 is 14 residues long. The CDR3 spells CASSLEYRSYEQFF. In DNA, the CDR3 is TGTGCCAGCAGCTTAGAGTACAGATCCTACGAGCAGTTCTTC.

This clonotype came up many times. This chain uses TRBV24-1 with TRBJ1-5; D remains ambiguous. The CDR3 consists of 15 residues. V was pared by 7 bases and J by 0 bases, with 12 bases between. Germline CDR1 and CDR2: KGHDR and SFDVKD. For the CDR3, the DNA is TGTGCCACCAGCCCGGAGACGGATAGCAATCAGCCCCAGCATTTT. It yields the protein CATSPETDSNQPQHF.

The sample holds a few counts of this clonotype. V usage is TRBV5-1 and J usage is TRBJ2-1, with D possibly matching TRBD1 (5 bases). Deletions cut 0 bases from V and 3 bases from J, with 10 bases between. CDR3 length: 15 amino acids. The germline V gene encodes CDR1 SGHRS and CDR2 YFSETQ. DNA of the CDR3: TGCGCCAGCAGCTTGGTAGGGGATCACTACAATGAGCAGTTCTTC. Translation: CASSLVGDHYNEQFF.

This clonotype was recorded many times. The genes are TRBV24-1 and TRBJ1-5; a weak D match, TRBD1 (5 bases). V gave up 5 bases and J gave up 1 base, with 14 bases separating them. The germline V gene encodes CDR1 KGHDR and CDR2 SFDVKD. The CDR3 contains 16 residues. CDR3 region: CATSAGRDSSNQPQHF. The CDR3 nucleotides are TGTGCCACCAGTGCAGGGAGAGATTCAAGCAATCAGCCCCAGCATTTT.

In its sample, this clonotype was seen a few times. V usage is TRBV19 and J usage is TRBJ2-1; D gene ambiguous. Germline V lookup: CDR1 LNHDA, CDR2 SQIVND (reference sequence). Deletions cut 10 bases from V and 10 bases from J, with 20 bases between. The length of the CDR3 is 13 residues. CDR3 residues: CAISSLLNGEQFF. The DNA for the CDR3 is TGTGCCATATCTTCCCTACTGAACGGGGAGCAGTTCTTC.

This clonotype appeared many times. The gene calls are TRBV6-2 or TRBV6-3 and TRBJ2-1; TRBD2 aligns across 11 bases. Trimming removed 6 bases from V and 4 bases from J; junction bases left unmatched: 5. The CDR3 runs 15 residues. Per germline, CDR1 MNHEY and CDR2 SVGEGT. CDR3 amino acids: CASSPPSGGYNEQFF. In DNA form, the CDR3 reads TGTGCCAGCAGCCCCCCTAGCGGGGGGTACAATGAGCAGTTCTTC.

At least ten counts were recorded for this clonotype. The chain carries TRBV20-1 and TRBJ2-1; the match to TRBD2 covers 9 bases. V was clipped by 0 bases and J by 3 bases; unmatched bases: 3. Germline V gives CDR1 DFQATT, CDR2 SNEGSKA (reference sequence). The CDR3 spans 15 residues. The CDR3 region is CSARDFSGGYNEQFF. CDR3 DNA: TGCAGTGCTAGAGATTTTAGCGGGGGCTACAATGAGCAGTTCTTC.

This clonotype was detected a few times. The V and J genes are TRBV5-1 and TRBJ2-2; 10 nucleotides agree with TRBD1. Germline CDR1 and CDR2: SGHRS and YFSETQ. The CDR3 loop spans 16 amino acids. With 4 bases clipped from V and 6 bases from J, the junction kept 9 bases outside the gene matches. The CDR3 spells CASSLRGQGSAGELFF. CDR3 sequence (DNA): TGCGCCAGCAGCCTTCGGGGACAGGGGAGCGCCGGGGAGCTGTTTTTT. Full variable domain (rest looked up from reference TRBV5-1 and TRBJ2-2): KAGVTQTPRYLIKTRGQQVTLSCSPISGHRSVSWYQQTPGQGLQFLFEYFSETQRNKGNFPGRFSGRQFSNSRSEMNVSTLELGDSALYLCASSLRGQGSAGELFFGEGSRLTVL.